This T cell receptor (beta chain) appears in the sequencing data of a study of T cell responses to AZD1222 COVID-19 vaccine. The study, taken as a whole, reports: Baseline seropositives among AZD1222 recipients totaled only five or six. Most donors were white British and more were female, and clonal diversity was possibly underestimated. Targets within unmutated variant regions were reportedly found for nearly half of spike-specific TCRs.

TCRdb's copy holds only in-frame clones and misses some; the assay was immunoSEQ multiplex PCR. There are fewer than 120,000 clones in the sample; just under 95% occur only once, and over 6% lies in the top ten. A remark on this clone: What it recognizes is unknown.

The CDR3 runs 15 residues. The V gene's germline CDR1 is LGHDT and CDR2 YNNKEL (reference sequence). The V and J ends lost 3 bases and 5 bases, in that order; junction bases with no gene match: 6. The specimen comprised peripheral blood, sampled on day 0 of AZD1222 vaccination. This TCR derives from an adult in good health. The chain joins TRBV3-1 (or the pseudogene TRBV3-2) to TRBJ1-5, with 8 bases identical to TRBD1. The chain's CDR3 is CASSQGRGRDQPQHF. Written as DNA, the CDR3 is TGTGCCAGCAGCCAGGGCAGGGGGCGAGATCAGCCCCAGCATTTT.